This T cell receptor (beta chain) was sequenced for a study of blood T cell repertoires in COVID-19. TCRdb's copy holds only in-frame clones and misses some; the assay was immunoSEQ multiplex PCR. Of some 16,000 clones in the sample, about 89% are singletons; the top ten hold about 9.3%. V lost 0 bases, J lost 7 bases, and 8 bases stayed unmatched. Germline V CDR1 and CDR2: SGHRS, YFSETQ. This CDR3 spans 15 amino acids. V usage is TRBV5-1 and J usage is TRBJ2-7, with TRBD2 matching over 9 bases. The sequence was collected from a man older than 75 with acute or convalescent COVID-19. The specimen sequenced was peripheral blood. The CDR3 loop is CASSLEASGVLEQYF. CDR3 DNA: TGCGCCAGCAGCTTGGAGGCTAGCGGGGTCCTGGAGCAGTACTTC.